The T cell receptor beta chain under discussion was sequenced for a study of graft-versus-host responses after intestinal transplantation. Method: immunoSEQ multiplex PCR; TCRdb's copy keeps in-frame clones and lacks some. Counted here are about 85,000 clones, around 80% occurring once; the ten biggest clones make up approximately 0.84%. Points on this clone: The target antigen is unknown.

The V gene's germline CDR1 is MGHRA and CDR2 YSYEKL. Trimming removed 0 bases from V and 0 bases from J, with 9 bases in between. This CDR3 is 17 amino acids long. The origin of this receptor is a human donor who received an intestinal transplant. The sample was unstimulated CD4+ T cells sorted from spleen or lymph node cells, taken before intestinal transplant. V usage is TRBV4-1 and J usage is TRBJ1-6, with no clear D. The CDR3 DNA follows: TGCGCCAGCAGCCAAGATCCGGGGAGCTCCTATAATTCACCCCTCCACTTT. This encodes CASSQDPGSSYNSPLHF.